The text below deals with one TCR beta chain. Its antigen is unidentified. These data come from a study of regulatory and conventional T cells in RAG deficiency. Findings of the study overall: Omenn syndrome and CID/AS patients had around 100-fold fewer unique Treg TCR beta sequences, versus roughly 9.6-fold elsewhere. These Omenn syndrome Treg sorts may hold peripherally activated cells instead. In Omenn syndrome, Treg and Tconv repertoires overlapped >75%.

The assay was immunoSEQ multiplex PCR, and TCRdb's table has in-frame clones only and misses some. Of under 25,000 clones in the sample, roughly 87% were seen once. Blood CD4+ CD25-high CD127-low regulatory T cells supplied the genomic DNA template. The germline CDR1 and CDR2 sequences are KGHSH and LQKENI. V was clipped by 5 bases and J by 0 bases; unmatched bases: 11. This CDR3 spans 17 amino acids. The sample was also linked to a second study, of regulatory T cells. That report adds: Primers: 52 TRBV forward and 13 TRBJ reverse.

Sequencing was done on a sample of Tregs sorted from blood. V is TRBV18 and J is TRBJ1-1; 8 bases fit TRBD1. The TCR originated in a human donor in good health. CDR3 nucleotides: TGTGCCAGCTCATCTGGACAGGGTGTCGGAATGAACACTGAAGCTTTCTTT. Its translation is CASSSGQGVGMNTEAFF.